This TCR beta chain stems from a study of cytomegalovirus exposure and HLA in healthy donors. The table lists this clone with a few counts. The target antigen is unknown. The V and J ends lost 1 base and 5 bases respectively, with 9 bases between them. Germline CDR1 reads MGHRA; CDR2 reads YSYEKL. The CDR3 length is 14 residues. Use of 60 Vbeta and 13 Jbeta primers characterized the PCR. Sequenced by immunoSEQ multiplex PCR; TCRdb stores in-frame clones only, minus some. The data hold about 140,000 clones, with about 76% observed a single time. Study-wide results and limits: For cytomegalovirus status, the classifier reportedly gave diagnoses with high specificity and sensitivity.

This TCR derives from a female donor in good health and CMV-seronegative. Sequencing was carried out using PBMCs. V gene TRBV4-1 combines with J gene TRBJ1-5; D unresolved. The CDR3 region has the DNA TGCGCCAGCAGCCAAGCAACAGTTTATCAGCCCCAGCATTTT. This translates into CASSQATVYQPQHF.